The rows below give T cell receptor beta chains drawn from one sample of a study of shared clonotypes between healthy human individuals. TCRdb's table, derived via immunoSEQ multiplex PCR, lists solely in-frame clones and lacks some. The data hold roughly 2,300,000 clones, with around 92% observed a single time. Source material: naive CD4+ T cells from PBMCs. The receptors come from a young man in good health. Some clones in this sample may be carry-over from other donors' samples. The CDR3 runs from the conserved cysteine through the conserved F or W. Each record gives: V gene, D gene, J gene, clone size, CDR3 DNA, CDR3 protein. The D gene is left open where the match is weak. Expanded clones get a size class; other rows say once, few or many, or leave the size out.

>TRBV11-2|NA|TRBJ1-4|NA
TGTGCCAGCAGCTCACCCCTCGGAGGGAGAACGCGCGAAAAACTGTTTTTT
CASSSPLGGRTREKLFF
>TRBV18|NA|TRBJ1-1|few
TGTGCCAGCTCACCTTTGCAGGACAGGAACACTGAAGCTTTCTTT
CASSPLQDRNTEAFF
>TRBV9|TRBD2|TRBJ2-5|NA
TGTGCCAGCAGCGTCGGGGGGAAAGCGTCCCGGGAGACCCAGTACTTC
CASSVGGKASRETQYF
>TRBV4-2|TRBD2|TRBJ2-5|NA
TGTGCCAGCAGCCAAGTAGGAGTTAGCGGGATTGGAGAGACCCAGTACTTC
CASSQVGVSGIGETQYF
>TRBV5-1|TRBD1|TRBJ2-1|NA
TGCGCCAGCAGCTTGAACAGGGGGCCGTACAATGAGCAGTTCTTC
CASSLNRGPYNEQFF
>TRBV9|NA|TRBJ2-2|NA
TGTGCCAGCAGCGTAGCTGCGGGCGGGGAGCTGTTTTTT
CASSVAAGGELFF
>TRBV5-1|TRBD2|TRBJ2-1|NA
TGCGCCAGCAGCCCCGGGACTAGCGGAGACAATGAGCAGTTCTTC
CASSPGTSGDNEQFF
>TRBV28|TRBD1|TRBJ1-5|NA
TGTGCCAGCAGTCAGCCGGGACAGGCCGCGCTTAATCAGCCCCAGCATTTT
CASSQPGQAALNQPQHF
>TRBV29-1|NA|TRBJ2-5|NA
TGCAGCGTTGTCTCGGGTGAAGAGACCCAGTACTTC
CSVVSGEETQYF
>TRBV28|NA|TRBJ2-7|NA
TGTGCCAGCACCCGAAGTGGATTAAGAGTGGAGCAGTACTTC
CASTRSGLRVEQYF
>TRBV11-2|TRBD2|TRBJ2-1|NA
TGTGCCAGCAGCTCCGACCCGGGAGGGCGCGATGAGCAGTTCTTC
CASSSDPGGRDEQFF
>TRBV9|NA|TRBJ1-2|few
TGTGCCAGCAGCGTAGGGGTAGGGAACTATGGCTACACCTTC
CASSVGVGNYGYTF
>TRBV5-4|NA|TRBJ1-1|NA
TGTGCCAGCACCACGCCCGGACAGTATGAAGCTTTCTTT
CASTTPGQYEAFF
>TRBV15|NA|TRBJ2-7|NA
TGTGCCACCAGCAGAGATTTGGGTATCGGGGGAGCCTACGAGCAGTACTTC
CATSRDLGIGGAYEQYF
>TRBV30|NA|TRBJ1-1|NA
TGTGCCTGGAGTGTAAGGGGGGCGTGGGCTTTCTTT
CAWSVRGAWAFF
>TRBV10-3|TRBD1|TRBJ2-5|NA
TGTGCCAGCCAGGAGGGACAGGGGGTTGGGGAGACCCAGTACTTC
CASQEGQGVGETQYF
>TRBV9|NA|TRBJ2-1|NA
TGTGCCAGCAGCGTAGGCGTCGACAGCTATTCCTACAATGAGCAGTTCTTC
CASSVGVDSYSYNEQFF
>TRBV5-4|TRBD1|TRBJ2-5|NA
TGTGCCAGCAGGACCGGGACAGGGGGCGCGGAGACCCAGTACTTC
CASRTGTGGAETQYF
>TRBV7-9|NA|TRBJ2-5|NA
TGTGCCAGCAGTCCGAGCGGTGGGACCCAGTACTTC
CASSPSGGTQYF
>TRBV2|NA|TRBJ2-1|NA
TGTGCCAGCAACGGAGTTGCAAACAATGAGCAGTTCTTC
CASNGVANNEQFF
>TRBV5-1|NA|TRBJ2-7|NA
TGCGCCAGCACCTTTGGGTCTGGGTACACCTACGAGCAGTACTTC
CASTFGSGYTYEQYF
>TRBV19|TRBD2|TRBJ2-7|NA
TGTGCCAGTAGTATAGGTAGTCTAGCGGGCTACGAGCAGTACTTC
CASSIGSLAGYEQYF
>TRBV6-5|NA|TRBJ2-7|NA
TGTGCCAGCAGTTACTCGCCTAGTTGGGACTACGAGCAGTACTTC
CASSYSPSWDYEQYF
>TRBV7-8|TRBD1|TRBJ2-7|NA
TGTGCCAGCAGCCCCACTCGGCGACAGGGACCCTACGAGCAGTACTTC
CASSPTRRQGPYEQYF
>TRBV19|TRBD1|TRBJ2-5|NA
TGTGCCAGTAGTAGCCGACCGGGACAGAGCGGGACCCAGTACTTC
CASSSRPGQSGTQYF
>TRBV10-3|TRBD2|TRBJ2-1|NA
TGTGCCATCAGCCTAGCGGGAGGGCCCTACAATGAGCAGTTCTTC
CAISLAGGPYNEQFF
>TRBV5-6|NA|TRBJ1-2|once
TGTGCCAGCAGCTTATCGTCGTCGGTGGGCTACACCTTC
CASSLSSSVGYTF
>TRBV7-9|TRBD2|TRBJ2-1|NA
TGTGCCAGCAGCCAGGGACTAGCGATCTACAATGAGCAGTTCTTC
CASSQGLAIYNEQFF
>TRBV7-9|NA|TRBJ2-3|once
TGTGCCAGCAGCGCCTGGGGGGCTGGGACGCAGTATTTT
CASSAWGAGTQYF
>TRBV27|TRBD1|TRBJ2-7|NA
TGTGCCAGCGCCCCCCGGGACAGGGTCCGCGAGCAGTACTTC
CASAPRDRVREQYF
>TRBV5-6|TRBD2|TRBJ2-5|NA
TGTGCCAGCAGCTTCTTGGCGGGAGGAGAGACCCAGTACTTC
CASSFLAGGETQYF
>TRBV7-2|TRBD1|TRBJ2-2|NA
TGTGCCAGCAGCCGATCACCCATTAGAGGGGGCGGTAGCACCGGGGAGCTGTTTTTT
CASSRSPIRGGGSTGELFF
>TRBV2|NA|TRBJ2-2|NA
TGTGCCAGCAGCTACAGGGAGGATGACACCGGGGAGCTGTTTTTT
CASSYREDDTGELFF
>TRBV6-1|NA|TRBJ2-7|NA
TGTGCCAGCAGTGAAGCGTACGGGGCGACACACTACGAGCAGTACTTC
CASSEAYGATHYEQYF
>TRBV18|NA|TRBJ2-1|NA
TGTGCCAGCTCACCGGGAAGGATAACCTACAATGAGCAGTTCTTC
CASSPGRITYNEQFF
>TRBV28|TRBD1|TRBJ1-2|NA
TGTGCCAGCAGCGACAGGGGGCTGTTTGGCTACACCTTC
CASSDRGLFGYTF
>TRBV5-4|TRBD2|TRBJ2-2|NA
TGTGCCAGCAGCTTGGCGGCTAGCGGGAACACCGGGGAGCTGTTTTTT
CASSLAASGNTGELFF